The TCR beta chain described here comes from a study of cytomegalovirus exposure and HLA in healthy donors. Whole-study findings and limits: Cytomegalovirus-associated status was assigned to fewer than 200 TCR beta chains. Common viral pathogens were later found to be apparently linked to several of the most significant clusters.

This CDR3 is 13 amino acids long. From germline, CDR1 is LNHDA and CDR2 SQIVND (reference sequence). V lost 6 bases to trimming and J lost 0 bases, with 9 bases between them. Each donor was nominally healthy when sampled (though unrecorded immune exposures were likely). In the PCR, 60 Vbeta and 13 Jbeta primers were used. Per the study methods: Later work found 65 million to 90 million unique TCR beta chains, with some 11 million shared. Profiled with immunoSEQ multiplex PCR; TCRdb holds only in-frame clones, not every one. V, J and clone size derive from that table, while D and trimming were established from the DNA sequence. The sample carries under 250,000 clones, approximately 88% recorded once. Notes on this clone: Its matching antigen is unknown.

The receptor comes from a boy aged 2 to 9 in good health and CMV-seronegative. This chain uses TRBV19 with TRBJ2-7; tentative D call: TRBD1 (5 bases). The source material was PBMCs. In DNA, the CDR3 is TGTGCCAGTAGAGGGGCTCTCTCCTACGAGCAGTACTTC. As protein: CASRGALSYEQYF. Supplemented by reference TRBV19 and TRBJ2-7, the full variable domain reads DGGITQSPKYLFRKEGQNVTLSCEQNLNHDAMYWYRQDPGQGLRLIYYSQIVNDFQKGDIAEGYSVSREKKESFPLTVTSAQKNPTAFYLCASRGALSYEQYFGPGTRLTVT.